The next 27 T cell receptor beta chains were all read from a single sample in a study of tumor and adjacent non-tumor tissue in lung cancer. This sample's RNA came from whole unsorted tissue. This non-tumor lung sample came from over 3 cm beyond the tumor edge. A modified ARM-PCR protocol with three rounds of nested PCR amplified TCRbeta. TCRdb independently ran MiXCR on the multiplex PCR reads; one entry per CDR3 protein. The repertoire holds over 40,000 distinct CDR3 sequences, with 74% as singletons. Sequencing was done on a sample of distant non-tumor lung tissue. These TCRs come from a woman aged 55-75 years with non-small cell lung cancer.

Points on this clonotype: The junction shows a germline mismatch at one end, possibly a read error. This chain joins TRBV6-6 and TRBJ1-6; D call uncertain. This CDR3 comprises 17 residues. CDR1 is MNHNY, CDR2 SVGAGI, per germline (reference sequence). The CDR3 sequence: CASSFDEESSYISPLNF. As DNA, the CDR3 is TGTGCCAGCAGTTTCGATGAAGAGAGCTCCTATATTTCACCCCTCAACTTT.

This chain connects TRBV4-3 to TRBJ2-1, with a possible D match to TRBD1 (6 bases). This CDR3 region has 15 residues. The ends were cut back, 1 base at V and 5 bases at J, with 12 bases in the middle. The germline CDR1 and CDR2 sequences are LGHNA and YSLEER. The CDR3 DNA reads as TGCGCCAGCAGCCAAGGTTCACAGGGTGACAATGAGCAGTTCTTC. This gives the protein CASSQGSQGDNEQFF.

The chain uses TRBV11-2 and TRBJ1-6; TRBD1 aligns across 9 bases. The length of the CDR3 is 17 residues. Germline V gives CDR1 SGHAT, CDR2 FQNNGV. The CDR3 sequence is CVNAEFVNRGPSSPLHF. For the CDR3, the DNA is TGTGTCAATGCTGAATTTGTGAACAGGGGGCCGAGCTCACCCCTCCACTTT.

The V and J genes are TRBV6-6 and TRBJ2-6, with a tentative D call TRBD1 (5 bases). CDR1 is MNHNY and CDR2 is SVGAGI in the germline V gene (reference sequence). The CDR3 consists of 15 residues. The CDR3: CVRSYDSSGANVLTF. For the CDR3, the DNA is TGTGTCAGGAGTTACGACAGCTCTGGGGCCAACGTCCTGACTTTC.

Remarks on this clonotype: A read error is possible here, since a much larger clone lies one base away. The rearrangement uses TRBV28 and TRBJ1-5; TRBD1 might be the D (5 bases). Between the trimmed V and J ends, which lost 9 bases and 6 bases, there was a span of 18 bases. CDR1 MDHEN and CDR2 SYDVKM come from the germline V gene. This CDR3 spans 14 amino acids. The CDR3 region is CASLRPRGGQPQHF. As DNA, the CDR3 is TGTGCCAGTCTCCGTCCAAGGGGCGGTCAGCCCCAGCATTTT.

As regards this clonotype: At one boundary the junction diverges from the germline segment, which might be a read error. V gene TRBV4-2 combines with J gene TRBJ2-3, with a tentative D call TRBD2 (5 bases). The CDR3 totals 17 residues. Germline V gives CDR1 LGHNA, CDR2 YNFKEQ. This chain's CDR3 is CASSQDWEWSSRDTQYF. CDR3 DNA sequence: TGTGCTAGCAGCCAAGATTGGGAGTGGTCTAGCAGAGATACGCAGTATTTT.

With respect to this clonotype: One junction end disagrees with the germline gene, perhaps due to a read error. The chain is built from TRBV5-1 and TRBJ1-1; D is unresolved. The CDR3 runs 14 residues. CDR1 is SGHRS, CDR2 YFSETQ, per germline. The CDR3 coding sequence is TGCGCCAGCAGCTCCCAGGCAGTGAACACTGAGGCTTTCTTT. Protein product: CASSSQAVNTEAFF.

For this clonotype: This may stem from a read error, because a much larger clone lies one nucleotide away. The genes are TRBV6-5 and TRBJ1-4; 8 bases fit TRBD1. CDR1 and CDR2 (germline): MNHEY, SVGAGI. Trimming cost V 7 bases and J 7 bases; bases outside gene matches: 5. The CDR3 runs 13 residues. CDR3 nucleotides: TGTGCCAGCATGCACAGGGGGTTTGAAAAACTGTTTTTT. Translated, it gives CASMHRGFEKLFF.

As to this clonotype: The junction departs from germline at one end; a sequencing error may be responsible. This chain uses TRBV6-1 with TRBJ2-2, with a tentative D call TRBD2 (6 bases). Germline assignment: CDR1 MNHNS and CDR2 SASEGT. The CDR3 is 13 amino acids. CDR3 bases: TGTGCCGGTGAGACAGACAACACCGGGGGGCTGTTTTTT. Translation gives CAGETDNTGGLFF.

With respect to this clonotype: The junction and the germline gene differ at one end; a read error may be behind it. The V and J genes are TRBV4-3 and TRBJ1-1, with D maybe TRBD1 (6 bases). The CDR3 extends over 16 amino acids. Germline V CDR1 and CDR2: LGHNA, YSLEER. CDR3 in amino acids: CAGSQEYYRKDSEAFF. The CDR3 nucleotides are TGCGCCGGCAGCCAAGAATACTACAGGAAGGACAGTGAAGCTTTCTTT.

Remarks on this clonotype: The conserved closing phenylalanine or tryptophan is absent in this CDR3, likely reflecting a read error. The V and J genes are TRBV29-1 and TRBJ1-1; D is undetermined. The CDR3 has 14 residues. Germline lookup yields CDR1 SQVTM and CDR2 ANQGSEA. The V gene lost 1 base and the J gene lost 1 base, with 10 bases spanning the gap. DNA of the CDR3: TGCAGCGTTGAAGGGAAAGCATGGAACACTGAAGCTTTCTCT. Protein product: CSVEGKAWNTEAFS.

As concerns this clonotype: The missing conserved phenylalanine or tryptophan at the end of this CDR3 makes a read error likely. V and J are TRBV6-2 or TRBV6-3 and TRBJ2-7; D remains ambiguous. This CDR3 has 15 residues. Trimming removed 6 bases from V and 0 bases from J, with 15 bases in between. Per the germline V gene, CDR1 is MNHEY and CDR2 is SVGEGT. CDR3 bases: TGTGCCAGCAGCCGTGAGCCCCCAAGCTCCTACGAGCAGTACTAT. Amino acids: CASSREPPSSYEQYY.

The genes are TRBV28 and TRBJ1-4; D might be TRBD1 (5 bases). The V end was cut by 4 bases, the J end by 9 bases, with 15 bases between. CDR1 is MDHEN, CDR2 SYDVKM, per germline. The CDR3 sequence is 14 residues long. In nucleotides, the CDR3 is TGTGCCAGCAGTTCGATAGGGGTGGCTAAAAAACTGTTTTTT. Protein sequence: CASSSIGVAKKLFF.

This clonotype turned up a few times. In this CDR3 the conserved last residue, phenylalanine or tryptophan, is missing, so a read error is likely. The V gene is TRBV6-2 or TRBV6-3, the J gene TRBJ2-4; D remains unclear. This CDR3 is built from 13 residues. The germline CDR1 and CDR2 sequences are MNHEY and SVGEGT. CDR3 coding DNA: TGTGCCAGTAGTTACGATGTCCAAAACATCCAGTACTTA. This codes for CASSYDVQNIQYL.

As concerns this clonotype: In this CDR3 the conserved last residue, phenylalanine or tryptophan, is missing, so a read error is likely. No DNA is shown, since the ends of the CDR3 on it are uncertain; the CDR3 is the one TCRdb lists. This chain links TRBV4-3 with TRBJ2-3. The CDR3 comprises 17 residues, both ends counted. Germline V gene lookup returns CDR1 LGHNA and CDR2 YSLEER. The CDR3 spells CASSLLYSDRAGDTKYL.

This clonotype is classed as medium-sized. The gene calls are TRBV4-3 and TRBJ2-7, with 10 positions matching TRBD2. V gave up 1 base and J gave up 2 bases; unmatched junction bases: 2. CDR3 length: 15 residues. The germline gives CDR1 LGHNA, CDR2 YSLEER. The CDR3 here is CASSQGTSGTYEQYF. CDR3 coding DNA: TGCGCCAGCAGCCAAGGGACTAGCGGAACCTACGAGCAGTACTTC.

As to this clonotype: Given the absence of the conserved phenylalanine or tryptophan at the CDR3 end, a read error is likely. The rearrangement uses TRBV6-2 or TRBV6-3 and TRBJ2-4; D is uncertain. The germline gives CDR1 MNHEY, CDR2 SVGEGT. Trimming took 2 bases from V and 9 from J, leaving 11 bases between them. This CDR3 contains 13 residues. The CDR3 reads CASSYDVHIIQYL. The CDR3 coding sequence is TGTGCCAGCAGTTACGATGTCCATATCATTCAGTACCTC.

Regarding this clonotype: The junction departs from the called germline gene at one end, perhaps through a read error. The chain combines TRBV4-1 with TRBJ2-5; D assignment may be TRBD1 or TRBD2 (7 bases each). Germline lookup yields CDR1 MGHRA and CDR2 YSYEKL. The CDR3 has 14 residues. The CDR3 sequence: CVSSQGGQVETQYF. For the CDR3, the DNA is TGCGTCAGCAGCCAGGGGGGGCAGGTCGAGACCCAGTACTTC.

This clonotype occurred once. This rearrangement joins TRBV29-1 to TRBJ2-1, with D perhaps TRBD2 (5 bases). CDR1 and CDR2 (germline): SQVTM, ANQGSEA. The CDR3 spans 15 residues. V dropped 6 bases and J dropped 1 base, with 16 bases sitting between them. CDR3 amino acids: CSVVEGGSSYNEQFF. The CDR3 bases are TGCAGCGTCGTTGAGGGCGGGTCTTCCTACAATGAGCAGTTCTTC.

The genes are TRBV4-3 and TRBJ1-1, with D possibly matching TRBD1 (6 bases). The CDR3 sequence is 16 residues long. In germline, CDR1 is LGHNA, CDR2 YSLEER. V was pared by 4 bases and J by 7 bases, with 22 bases between. The CDR3 DNA follows: TGCGCCAGCAGCCCACTAAGGACAGAGTATGGTATTGAAGCTTTCTTT. Encoded protein: CASSPLRTEYGIEAFF.

The chain links TRBV14 to TRBJ2-7, with TRBD1 matching over 9 bases. Germline lookup yields CDR1 SGHDN and CDR2 FVKESK. CDR3 length: 12 residues. J gave up 12 bases and V 4 bases, and 7 bases lay outside the gene matches. CDR3: CASSPAWTGAYF. CDR3 bases: TGTGCCAGCAGCCCAGCCTGGACAGGGGCGTACTTC.

V and J are TRBV30 and TRBJ2-7; 10 positions match TRBD1. The V gene end was trimmed by 1 base and the J gene end by 2 bases; junction bases not matched to a gene: 2. CDR1 and CDR2 from the germline V gene are GTSNPN and SVGIG (reference sequence). This CDR3 has 14 residues. CDR3 DNA sequence: TGTGCCTGGAGTGCCGGGACAGGGGCCTACGAGCAGTACTTC. Its translation: CAWSAGTGAYEQYF.

The chain is built from TRBV5-4 and TRBJ2-1; D is uncertain. The CDR3 is made up of 16 amino acids. Germline CDR1 is SGHNT and CDR2 is YYREEE (reference sequence). Trimming stripped 6 bases from V and 4 bases from J, with 20 bases between. The CDR3 DNA is TGTGCCAGCACACCCGAGATCGGAGACGTTTACAATGAGCAGTTCTTC. It specifies CASTPEIGDVYNEQFF.

The rearrangement links TRBV20-1 to TRBJ2-1, with 8 bases lining up with TRBD2. The J segment lost 2 bases and the V segment lost 4 bases, leaving 7 bases of the junction unmatched. There are 15 residues in the CDR3. Germline V gene sequence: CDR1 DFQATT, CDR2 SNEGSKA (reference sequence). Here the CDR3 DNA reads TGCAGTGCTAAAGCGGGAGACGATACCTACAATGAGCAGTTCTTC. It is translated as CSAKAGDDTYNEQFF.

This clonotype was found a few times. The chain has TRBV5-1 and TRBJ2-1; D gene uncertain. Germline values: CDR1 SGHRS, CDR2 YFSETQ. This CDR3 is built from 12 residues. V was clipped by 0 bases and J by 5 bases, with 3 bases between them. Written as DNA, the CDR3 is TGCGCCAGCAGCTTGGCGGACAATGAGCAGTTCTTC. Protein product: CASSLADNEQFF.

Note on this clonotype: A much more abundant neighbour one base away suggests this may be a read error. This rearrangement joins TRBV7-9 to TRBJ2-3; 8 bases match TRBD2. The CDR3 is 15 residues long. Germline V gives CDR1 SEHNR, CDR2 FQNEAQ (reference sequence). This CDR3 reads CASGFVAGGTDTQYF. DNA of the CDR3: TGTGCCAGCGGCTTCGTGGCGGGGGGTACAGATACGCAGTATTTT.

In this sample, this clonotype turned up many times. The V gene is TRBV12-2, the J gene TRBJ2-7. TRBV12-2 is recorded as a pseudogene. The CDR3 length is 16 residues. The CDR3 loop reads CASRFRRFNGPYEQYF. The CDR3 region has the DNA TGTGCAAGTCGCTTTAGACGTTTCAACGGTCCCTACGAGCAGTACTTC.